This passage covers 14 T cell receptor beta chains from one sample sequenced in a study of regulatory T cells in long-lasting Graves disease. Construction of TCR beta libraries relied on iRepertoire HTBI primers and on Arm-PCR targeting CDR3 regions. TCRdb used MiXCR to reprocess the multiplex PCR reads, holding one entry per CDR3 protein. The profile shows roughly 300,000 distinct CDR3 sequences, 15% to 20% of them singletons. Time point given: persistent/refractory GD, antithyroid drugs over 5 years with positive TRAb. Following extraction of RNA from PBMCs, that RNA was used to make the TCR library. The input for sequencing was peripheral blood mononuclear cells (PBMCs), taken when the disease was refractory, from a patient treated with antithyroid drugs. Receptors were obtained from a female donor with Graves disease.

This chain joins TRBV20-1 and TRBJ2-1; 13 bases agree with TRBD2. The CDR3 consists of 16 residues. The V gene end was trimmed by 2 bases and the J gene end by 6 bases; junction bases not matched to a gene: 7. CDR1 and CDR2 from the germline V gene are DFQATT and SNEGSKA (reference sequence). CDR3 in DNA: TGCAGTGCTAGAAATTTTTGGACTAGCGGGAGCAATGAGCAGTTCTTC. Encoded protein: CSARNFWTSGSNEQFF.

The chain couples TRBV11-2 to TRBJ2-5, with a possible D match to TRBD1 (5 bases). The CDR3 totals 17 residues. V dropped 1 base and J dropped 5 bases, with 20 bases sitting between them. Germline CDR1 is SGHAT and CDR2 is FQNNGV. The CDR3 sequence is CASSLGSERGWVETQYF. In nucleotides, the CDR3 is TGTGCCAGCAGCTTAGGTTCTGAAAGGGGTTGGGTGGAGACCCAGTACTTC. Using reference TRBV11-2 and TRBJ2-5 for the parts outside the CDR3, the full variable domain is EAGVAQSPRYKIIEKRQSVAFWCNPISGHATLYWYQQILGQGPKLLIQFQNNGVVDDSQLPKDRFSAERLKGVDSTLKIQPAKLEDSAVYLCASSLGSERGWVETQYFGPGTRLLVL.

Regarding this clonotype: The conserved final phenylalanine or tryptophan is absent from the CDR3, which likely points to a read error. This rearrangement joins TRBV12-3 or TRBV12-4 to TRBJ1-1; D not resolved. This CDR3 region has 12 residues. The CDR3 sequence is CAGSLLLAEAFS. CDR3 bases: TGTGCCGGCAGTTTGCTTCTCGCTGAAGCTTTCTCT.

The V gene is TRBV11-3, the J gene TRBJ1-1; D is possibly TRBD1 (6 bases). The V end lost 4 bases, the J end lost 2 bases, and 20 bases lay between the germline ends. Germline V CDR1 and CDR2: SGHNT, YENEEA. The CDR3 loop spans 17 amino acids. Written as DNA, the CDR3 is TGTGCCAGCAGCTCCCGACAGGATAGGGGATTCAACACTGAAGCTTTCTTT. Translation gives CASSSRQDRGFNTEAFF.

This clonotype was observed many times. CDR3 coding DNA: TGTGCCAGCAGCTTAGACGTGGACAGGTTCTATGGCTACACCTTC. This sequence encodes CASSLDVDRFYGYTF. The genes are TRBV11-2 and TRBJ1-2; 7 bases are shared with TRBD1. From germline, CDR1 is SGHAT and CDR2 FQNNGV. Trimming cost V 0 bases and J 4 bases; bases outside gene matches: 5. CDR3 length equals 15 residues.

This clonotype was seen ten or more times. The chain combines TRBV27 with TRBJ1-5; 7 nucleotides align to TRBD1. CDR3 length: 16 amino acids. Looked up from germline, CDR1 is MNHEY and CDR2 is SMNVEV (reference sequence). V gave up 5 bases and J gave up 0 bases; unmatched junction bases: 7. In nucleotides, the CDR3 is TGTGCCAGCAGTCGGGACAGCCGTTATAGCAATCAGCCCCAGCATTTT. This sequence encodes CASSRDSRYSNQPQHF.

The chain links TRBV9 to TRBJ2-2, with TRBD2 as a possible D gene (6 bases). Germline CDR1 and CDR2: SGDLS and YYNGEE. Trimming took off 3 bases at V and 4 bases at J, with 28 bases between the two ends. The CDR3 sequence is 20 residues long. The DNA of the CDR3 is TGTGCCAGCAGCGCGGGGGATCCTTGGTCCCTAGGCGGTAGCACCGGGGAGCTGTTTTTT. Its protein is CASSAGDPWSLGGSTGELFF. Supplemented by reference TRBV9 and TRBJ2-2, the full variable domain reads DSGVTQTPKHLITATGQRVTLRCSPRSGDLSVYWYQQSLDQGLQFLIQYYNGEERAKGNILERFSAQQFPDLHSELNLSSLELGDSALYFCASSAGDPWSLGGSTGELFFGEGSRLTVL.

This clonotype occurred a few times. The V call is TRBV7-3, the J call TRBJ2-1; maybe TRBD2 (6 bases). Per germline, CDR1 SGHTA and CDR2 FQGTGA. This CDR3 has 15 amino acids. Trimming removed 5 bases from V and 4 bases from J, with 15 bases in between. The CDR3 loop is CASSPAFGGYNEQFF. The CDR3 DNA follows: TGTGCCAGCAGCCCCGCCTTCGGAGGGTACAATGAGCAGTTCTTC.

This clonotype showed up just once. The DNA of the CDR3 is TGCGCCAGCAGCTTGGCCAGCGGGGCCGCCGGGGAGCTGTTTTTT. Its translation is CASSLASGAAGELFF. The rearrangement joins TRBV5-1 to TRBJ2-2; TRBD2 agrees at 7 bases. The CDR3 is made up of 15 amino acids. The germline CDR1 and CDR2 sequences are SGHRS and YFSETQ. J gave up 6 bases and V 0 bases, and 5 bases lay outside the gene matches.

The J gene is TRBJ2-2, the V gene TRBV29-1; the D is unclear. The germline gives CDR1 SQVTM, CDR2 ANQGSEA. V was cut by 7 bases and J by 2 bases, with 14 bases left in between. This CDR3 spans 14 amino acids. The CDR3 coding sequence is TGCAGCGCCCTGAATCCGGTAAACACCGGGGAGCTGTTTTTT. Translating gives CSALNPVNTGELFF.

The chain carries TRBV10-1 and TRBJ1-5, with D tentatively TRBD1 (5 bases). The CDR3 length is 16 residues. The germline CDR1 and CDR2 sequences are WNHNN and SYGVQD (reference sequence). V was pared by 7 bases and J by 1 base, with 17 bases between. In DNA form, the CDR3 reads TGCGCCAGCATGTCTATCGGACGGGACAGCAATCAGCCCCAGCATTTT. It codes for CASMSIGRDSNQPQHF.

This clonotype was seen a few times. V is TRBV19 and J is TRBJ1-3, with a possible D match to TRBD1 (5 bases). Germline CDR1 reads LNHDA; CDR2 reads SQIVND (reference sequence). Deletions cut 1 base from V and 0 bases from J, with 10 bases between. There are 16 residues in the CDR3. CDR3 amino acids: CASSIGAGRSGNTIYF. CDR3 sequence (DNA): TGTGCCAGTAGTATAGGAGCGGGACGCTCTGGAAACACCATATATTTT.

This rearrangement joins TRBV5-6 to TRBJ2-2; D possibly corresponds to TRBD1 (5 bases). V was clipped by 5 bases and J by 7 bases, with 15 bases between them. Germline CDR1 SGHDT, CDR2 YYEEEE. This CDR3 has 14 residues. The CDR3 loop is CASRSRADLGELFF. In DNA, the CDR3 is TGTGCCAGCAGATCCAGGGCGGATCTCGGGGAGCTGTTTTTT.

The chain combines TRBV27 with TRBJ1-2; a possible D gene is TRBD1 (5 bases). V was pared by 1 base and J by 7 bases, with 13 bases between. Germline CDR1 reads MNHEY; CDR2 reads SMNVEV (reference sequence). This CDR3 has 14 amino acids. CDR3 sequence (DNA): TGTGCCAGCAGTTTATTTGGAGGGGATGGTGGCTACACCTTC. Amino acids: CASSLFGGDGGYTF.